These 14 T cell receptor beta chains came from one sample sequenced in a study of T-cell reconstitution after alpha-beta-depleted transplantation in children. TCRbeta library preparation incorporated unique molecular identifiers. TCRdb re-called the PCR reads through MiXCR, storing one row per CDR3 protein. The sample yields roughly 90,000 distinct CDR3 sequences, 9% to 15% seen once. The sample was PBMCs from the stem cell graft donor, taken from the stem cell graft. These TCRs come from a human donor who donated a stem cell graft to a child with inherited bone marrow failure.

This CDR3 reads CASSPPSIGRKSSYNEQFF. In DNA form, the CDR3 reads TGTGCCAGCTCACCACCGTCAATCGGGCGAAAGAGCTCCTACAATGAGCAGTTCTTC. The genes are TRBV18 and TRBJ2-1, with D unresolved. Trimming left V 0 bases short and J 0 bases short, with 18 bases between. Germline lookup yields CDR1 KGHSH and CDR2 LQKENI. The CDR3 is 19 amino acids.

This clonotype was counted at least ten times. The gene calls are TRBV3-1 and TRBJ1-1; D is unresolved. The V and J ends lost 0 bases and 11 bases respectively, with 13 bases between them. This CDR3 comprises 13 residues. Germline CDR1 and CDR2: LGHDT and YNNKEL (reference sequence). The CDR3 DNA reads as TGTGCCAGCAGCCAAGATCTGGCTGCTTGGGCTTTCTTT. This sequence encodes CASSQDLAAWAFF.

This clonotype appeared a few times. V and J are TRBV11-2 and TRBJ2-5; 10 positions agree with TRBD1. Looked up from germline, CDR1 is SGHAT and CDR2 is FQNNGV. V dropped 11 bases and J dropped 5; count of bases not matched to a gene: 8. This CDR3 comprises 13 residues. In nucleotides, the CDR3 is TGTGCCGTCGGGGACAGGGGTAGGGAGACCCAGTACTTC. As protein: CAVGDRGRETQYF.

Many counts were recorded for this clonotype. The chain combines TRBV9 with TRBJ2-3; TRBD2 matches 11 bases. The germline V gene encodes CDR1 SGDLS and CDR2 YYNGEE. The CDR3 runs to 16 residues. Trimming cost V 1 base and J 4 bases; bases outside gene matches: 5. CDR3 residues: CASSVTTSGTPDTQYF. The CDR3 DNA reads TGTGCCAGCAGCGTAACGACTAGCGGGACCCCAGATACGCAGTATTTT. The full variable domain, with the rest looked up from reference TRBV9 and TRBJ2-3, is DSGVTQTPKHLITATGQRVTLRCSPRSGDLSVYWYQQSLDQGLQFLIQYYNGEERAKGNILERFSAQQFPDLHSELNLSSLELGDSALYFCASSVTTSGTPDTQYFGPGTRLTVL.

The chain employs TRBV5-3 and TRBJ1-1, with TRBD1 as a possible D gene (5 bases). TRBV5-3 is an ORF for which the function is uncertain. The V gene lost 9 bases and the J gene lost 11 bases, with 23 bases spanning the gap. The CDR3 has 13 amino acids. The CDR3 DNA reads as TGTGCCATGGGCTTGGGGCTCCTCCGGTATGCTTTCTTT. The encoded protein is CAMGLGLLRYAFF.

This clonotype was seen a handful of times. This chain connects TRBV7-9 to TRBJ2-5, with 10 bases matching TRBD2. Unmatched junction bases numbered 5, after V lost 5 bases and J lost 5 bases. The CDR3 runs 14 residues. The germline CDR1 and CDR2 sequences are SEHNR and FQNEAQ (reference sequence). The DNA for the CDR3 is TGTGCCAGCAGCGAAGCGGGGGGGCCGGAGACCCAGTACTTC. It encodes CASSEAGGPETQYF.

There are many counts of this clonotype. The CDR3 DNA is TGCGCCAGCAGCTTACGGGACAGGGGCGCAACTTATGGCTACACCTTC. This gives the protein CASSLRDRGATYGYTF. The J gene is TRBJ1-2, the V gene TRBV5-1, with TRBD1 matching over 10 bases. The germline V gene has CDR1 SGHRS and CDR2 YFSETQ. V gave up 2 bases and J gave up 5 bases; unmatched junction bases: 9. The CDR3 is made up of 16 amino acids.

As regards this clonotype: In this CDR3 the conserved last residue, phenylalanine or tryptophan, is missing, so a read error is likely. The rearrangement joins TRBV5-1 to TRBJ1-2; D remains ambiguous. Germline loops: CDR1 SGHRS, CDR2 YFSETQ. The CDR3 is 19 amino acids. DNA for the CDR3: TGCGCCAGCATCTTGGGAGAGGCAGCCCAGTGGGGTACTAACTATGGCTACACCATC. This codes for CASILGEAAQWGTNYGYTI.

This clonotype showed up many times. The V and J genes are TRBV2 and TRBJ2-7, with D possibly matching TRBD1 (6 bases). The CDR3 is 14 residues long. The germline CDR1 and CDR2 sequences are SNHLY and FYNNEI. Trimming left V 3 bases short and J 2 bases short, with 11 bases between. Written as DNA, the CDR3 is TGTGCCAGCAGTGATTGGACAGCGGCCTACGAGCAGTACTTC. This codes for CASSDWTAAYEQYF.

The chain carries TRBV2 and TRBJ1-5; possible D gene TRBD1, 6 bases. The CDR3 spans 16 residues. In germline, CDR1 is SNHLY, CDR2 FYNNEI. Trimming took off 3 bases at V and 3 bases at J, with 15 bases between the two ends. The CDR3 sequence is CASSEEGQQNNQPQHF. The DNA for the CDR3 is TGTGCCAGCAGTGAGGAAGGACAGCAAAACAATCAGCCCCAGCATTTT.

The V gene is TRBV4-2, the J gene TRBJ2-7; 10 bases line up with TRBD2. This CDR3 has 18 residues. Germline V gene sequence: CDR1 LGHNA, CDR2 YNFKEQ. Trimming cost V 0 bases and J 2 bases; bases outside gene matches: 10. CDR3 sequence: CASSQDRTSGEMAYEQYF. The CDR3 bases are TGTGCCAGCAGCCAAGATAGAACTAGCGGGGAGATGGCCTACGAGCAGTACTTC.

Ten or more counts support this clonotype. The rearrangement uses TRBV20-1 and TRBJ2-3; 7 nucleotides align to TRBD2. The V segment lost 5 bases and the J segment 5 bases; nucleotides outside the gene matches: 4. This CDR3 is built from 12 residues. Per germline, CDR1 DFQATT and CDR2 SNEGSKA (reference sequence). The CDR3 here is CSAQWGGDTQYF. DNA of the CDR3: TGCAGTGCTCAATGGGGGGGAGATACGCAGTATTTT.

This clonotype has at least ten counts. V and J are TRBV4-3 and TRBJ2-1, with no clear D. CDR3 length equals 13 residues. The ends were cut back, 1 base at V and 5 bases at J, with 6 bases in the middle. The germline gives CDR1 LGHNA, CDR2 YSLEER. The CDR3 loop is CASSQGAHNEQFF. For the CDR3, the DNA is TGCGCCAGCAGCCAAGGGGCGCACAATGAGCAGTTCTTC.

There are many counts of this clonotype. The gene calls are TRBV29-1 and TRBJ2-7; 7 positions match TRBD1. This CDR3 region has 11 residues. Germline assignment: CDR1 SQVTM and CDR2 ANQGSEA. Germline trimming cut 5 bases from V and 5 bases from J; bases unmatched to any gene: 3. The CDR3 loop reads CSVSQGDEQYF. The CDR3 nucleotides read TGCAGCGTTTCCCAGGGGGACGAGCAGTACTTC.